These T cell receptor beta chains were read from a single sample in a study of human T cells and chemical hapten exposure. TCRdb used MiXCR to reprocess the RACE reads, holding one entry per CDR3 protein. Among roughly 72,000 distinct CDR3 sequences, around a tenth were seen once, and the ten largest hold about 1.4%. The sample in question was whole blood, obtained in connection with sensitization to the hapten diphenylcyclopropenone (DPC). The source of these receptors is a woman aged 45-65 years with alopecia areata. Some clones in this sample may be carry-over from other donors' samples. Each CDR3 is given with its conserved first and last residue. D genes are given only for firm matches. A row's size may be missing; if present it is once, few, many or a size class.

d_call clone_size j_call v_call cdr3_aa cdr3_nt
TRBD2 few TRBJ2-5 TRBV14 CASSHRLPGLAGETQYF TGTGCCAGCAGCCACCGTCTCCCGGGACTAGCGGGAGAGACCCAGTACTTC
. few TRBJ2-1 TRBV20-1 CSVHSGAPYNEQFF TGCAGTGTCCATTCTGGGGCACCATACAATGAGCAGTTCTTC
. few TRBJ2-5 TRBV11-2 CASSPRPSGTLQETQYF TGTGCCAGCAGCCCTAGACCGAGCGGAACTCTGCAAGAGACCCAGTACTTC
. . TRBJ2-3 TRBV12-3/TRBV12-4 CASGRTRGSTDTQYF TGTGCCAGCGGTCGGACGCGGGGAAGCACAGATACGCAGTATTTT
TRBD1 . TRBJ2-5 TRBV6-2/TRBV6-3 CASSYPGTGGETQYF TGTGCCAGCAGTTACCCCGGGACAGGGGGAGAGACCCAGTACTTC
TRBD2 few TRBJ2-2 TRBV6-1 CASSEARVAGGQSTGELFF TGTGCCAGCAGTGAAGCGCGGGTAGCGGGAGGGCAAAGCACCGGGGAGCTGTTTTTT
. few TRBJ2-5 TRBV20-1 CSARDPRRVQETQYF TGCAGTGCTAGAGATCCACGGCGGGTCCAAGAGACCCAGTACTTC
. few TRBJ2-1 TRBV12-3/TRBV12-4 CASKERDYNEQFF TGTGCCAGCAAGGAAAGGGACTACAATGAGCAGTTCTTC
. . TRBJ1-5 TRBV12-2 CASRLAQDSNRSQPQHF TGTGCAAGTCGCTTAGCGCAGGACAGCAACCGGAGTCAGCCCCAGCATTTT
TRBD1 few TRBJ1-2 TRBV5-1 CASSSTDREGYTF TGCGCCAGCAGCTCGACGGACAGGGAAGGCTACACCTTC
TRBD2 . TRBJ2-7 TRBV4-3 CASSQELAGAYEQYF TGCGCCAGCAGCCAAGAACTAGCGGGAGCCTACGAGCAGTACTTC
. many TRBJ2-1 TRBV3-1 CASRPSAPRSDEQFF TGTGCCAGCAGGCCTAGCGCCCCCCGTAGCGATGAGCAGTTCTTC
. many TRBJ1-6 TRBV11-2 CASSPRGGGAENSPLHF TGTGCCAGCAGCCCCCGGGGCGGAGGCGCAGAGAATTCACCCCTCCACTTT
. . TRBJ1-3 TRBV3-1 CASSQDRPGNTIYF TGTGCCAGCAGCCAAGATCGTCCGGGAAACACCATATATTTT
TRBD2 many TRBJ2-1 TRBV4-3 CASSQVAGGPYNEQFF TGCGCCAGCAGCCAAGTCGCGGGAGGCCCCTACAATGAGCAGTTCTTC
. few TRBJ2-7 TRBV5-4 CASSWGRVSLEQYF TGTGCCAGCAGCTGGGGCAGGGTATCTCTCGAGCAGTACTTC
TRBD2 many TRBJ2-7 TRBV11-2 CASSLTSSGLAERVQYF TGTGCCAGCAGCTTAACTTCTTCCGGACTAGCGGAACGGGTGCAGTACTTC
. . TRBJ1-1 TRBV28 CASSRAMNTEAFF TGTGCCAGCAGTCGGGCCATGAACACTGAAGCTTTCTTT
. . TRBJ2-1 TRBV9 CASSPQGGRGTYNEQFF TGTGCCAGCAGCCCCCAGGGGGGGCGGGGGACCTACAATGAGCAGTTCTTC
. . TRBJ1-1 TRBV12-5 CASGLDPNTEAFF TGTGCTAGTGGTTTGGACCCGAACACTGAAGCTTTCTTT
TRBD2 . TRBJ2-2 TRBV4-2 CASSQDHGTSGYTGELFF TGTGCCAGCAGCCAAGATCATGGGACTAGCGGCTACACCGGGGAGCTGTTTTTT
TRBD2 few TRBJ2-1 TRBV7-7 CASSPAGLAGKNEQFF TGTGCTAGCAGCCCAGCGGGACTAGCGGGGAAGAATGAGCAGTTCTTC
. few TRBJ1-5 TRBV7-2 CASSLYPASNQPQHF TGTGCCAGCAGCTTATATCCAGCCAGCAATCAGCCCCAGCATTTT
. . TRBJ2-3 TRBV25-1 CASSDEISLAYTDTQYF TGTGCCAGCAGTGACGAGATTAGCTTGGCCTACACAGATACGCAGTATTTT
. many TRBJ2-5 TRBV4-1 CASSQEGTQETQYF TGCGCCAGCAGCCAAGAGGGCACCCAAGAGACCCAGTACTTC
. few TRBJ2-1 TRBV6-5 CASSYVAGSYNEQFF TGTGCCAGCAGTTACGTGGCAGGATCATACAATGAGCAGTTCTTC
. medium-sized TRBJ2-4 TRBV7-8 CASSSPTETSNIQYF TGTGCCAGCAGCTCACCGACAGAGACCTCAAACATTCAGTACTTC
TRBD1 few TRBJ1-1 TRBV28 CASSRDRVNTEAFF TGTGCCAGCAGCCGGGACAGGGTGAACACTGAAGCTTTCTTT
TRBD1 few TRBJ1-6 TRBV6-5 CASTDPRGNNSPLHF TGTGCCAGCACCGACCCCAGGGGGAATAATTCACCCCTCCACTTT
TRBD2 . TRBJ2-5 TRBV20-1 CSAPGLAGGETQYF TGCAGTGCCCCGGGACTAGCGGGAGGGGAGACCCAGTACTTC
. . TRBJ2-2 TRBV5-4 CASSLGDTTGELFF TGTGCCAGCAGCTTGGGGGACACCACCGGGGAGCTGTTTTTT
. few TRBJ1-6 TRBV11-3 CASSLDFSYNSPLHF TGTGCCAGCAGCTTAGATTTTTCCTATAATTCACCCCTCCACTTT
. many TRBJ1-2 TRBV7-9 CASSPPVGYGYTF TGTGCCAGCAGTCCCCCGGTGGGATATGGCTACACCTTC
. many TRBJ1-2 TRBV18 CASSPSANSYGYTF TGTGCCAGCTCACCGTCCGCCAACAGCTATGGCTACACCTTC
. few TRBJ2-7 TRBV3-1 CASRGPGYEQYF TGTGCCAGCAGAGGGCCTGGCTACGAGCAGTACTTC
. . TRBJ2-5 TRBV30 CALRTATETQYF TGTGCCCTCAGAACAGCGACGGAGACCCAGTACTTC
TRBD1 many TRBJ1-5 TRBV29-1 CSVGTGRNQPQHF TGCAGCGTTGGGACAGGGAGAAATCAGCCCCAGCATTTT
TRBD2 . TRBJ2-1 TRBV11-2 CASSLMPSGTYEQFF TGTGCCAGCAGCTTAATGCCTAGCGGGACCTATGAGCAGTTCTTC
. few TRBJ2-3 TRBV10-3 CAISRYSPSTDTQYF TGTGCCATCAGCCGCTACTCCCCTAGCACAGATACGCAGTATTTT
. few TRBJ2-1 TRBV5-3 CARSYRGSREGDNEQFF TGTGCCAGAAGCTACAGGGGGTCCCGGGAGGGAGACAATGAGCAGTTCTTC
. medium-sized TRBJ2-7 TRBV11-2 CASSPRFVYEQYF TGTGCCAGCAGCCCGCGTTTTGTCTACGAGCAGTACTTC
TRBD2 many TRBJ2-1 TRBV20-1 CSAKNGLAGSNEQFF TGCAGTGCTAAAAACGGACTAGCGGGAAGTAATGAGCAGTTCTTC
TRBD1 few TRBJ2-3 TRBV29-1 CSAGQGGPDTQYF TGCAGCGCTGGACAGGGGGGGCCGGATACGCAGTATTTT
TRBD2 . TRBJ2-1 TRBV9 CASSVAGGHNEQFF TGTGCCAGCAGCGTAGCGGGAGGGCATAATGAGCAGTTCTTC
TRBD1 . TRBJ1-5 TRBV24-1 CATSDHPGQYSNQPQHF TGTGCCACCAGTGATCACCCGGGACAGTATAGCAATCAGCCCCAGCATTTT
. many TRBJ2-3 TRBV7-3 CASSPLGRSTDTQYF TGTGCCAGCAGCCCTCTCGGGAGATCCACAGATACGCAGTATTTT
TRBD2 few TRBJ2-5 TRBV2 CASRSGRAETQYF TGTGCCAGCAGAAGCGGGAGGGCCGAGACCCAGTACTTC
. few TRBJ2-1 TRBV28 CAIGDNEQFF TGTGCCATAGGTGACAATGAGCAGTTCTTC
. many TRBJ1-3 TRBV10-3 CAISAGLGNTIYF TGTGCCATCAGTGCGGGCCTGGGAAACACCATATATTTT